The clone carrying this TCR beta chain was found many times. Its antigen is undetermined. The sample originates from a study of T-cell reconstitution after alpha-beta-depleted transplantation in children. Study-wide results and limits: Several hundred graft clones that had expanded were reportedly the source of alpha-beta T cells about two months after transplant.

Construction of the TCRbeta library involved unique molecular identifiers. TCRdb fed the PCR reads into MiXCR, producing one record per CDR3 protein. The data contain about 580,000 distinct CDR3 sequences, 23% of them seen just once; the ten biggest clones take up roughly 14%. CDR3 length: 15 amino acids. Trimming removed 3 bases from V and 7 bases from J; junction bases left unmatched: 9. The receptor comes from a boy younger than two who had a stem cell transplant for acute myeloid leukemia, so the T cells may come from the graft donor. The V gene is TRBV12-3 or TRBV12-4, the J gene TRBJ1-5; the match to TRBD1 covers 7 bases. This sample comprised PBMCs, mostly from graft donor cells, obtained 360 days after TCRalphabeta/CD19-depleted stem cell transplant. The CDR3, as DNA: TGTGCCAGCAGTTTCATTTCAGGGGGTGAGCAGCCCCAGCATTTT. Amino acid sequence: CASSFISGGEQPQHF.